These 8 T cell receptor beta chains originate from one sample sequenced in a study of siplizumab effects on memory and regulatory T cells. Profiled with immunoSEQ multiplex PCR; TCRdb holds only in-frame clones, not every one. Found here are 95,000 to 100,000 clones, approximately 91% of them singletons; the top ten hold around 11%. Sequencing was carried out using non-Treg CD4+ T cells sorted from blood. The origin of the receptors is a human donor in good health.

This chain joins TRBV5-8 and TRBJ1-5; D unclear. The germline CDR1 and CDR2 sequences are SGHTS and YDEGEE. The length of the CDR3 is 13 residues. V was cut by 3 bases and J by 5 bases, with 9 bases left in between. The CDR3, as DNA: TGTGCCAGCAGCTACGGATTAGATCAGCCCCAGCATTTT. This translates into CASSYGLDQPQHF.

The chain combines TRBV11-3 with TRBJ2-3, with 9 bases matching TRBD2. The CDR3 runs 15 residues. With 1 base clipped from V and 3 bases from J, the junction kept 2 bases outside the gene matches. Germline CDR1 and CDR2: SGHNT and YENEEA. The CDR3 spells CASSLGSGRTDTQYF. As DNA, the CDR3 is TGTGCCAGCAGCTTAGGGAGCGGGAGGACAGATACGCAGTATTTT.

This sequence joins TRBV27 and TRBJ1-1; 8 positions match TRBD1. The length of the CDR3 is 13 residues. Germline lookup yields CDR1 MNHEY and CDR2 SMNVEV (reference sequence). V dropped 6 bases and J dropped 4; count of bases not matched to a gene: 4. For the CDR3, the DNA is TGTGCCAGCAGGAAACAGGGGGTCACTGAAGCTTTCTTT. It translates to CASRKQGVTEAFF.

This clone was recorded only once. The rearrangement links TRBV19 to TRBJ2-1, with D maybe TRBD1 (5 bases). With 7 bases removed from V and 2 bases from J, the gap between germline ends came to 18 bases. The CDR3 consists of 16 residues. Germline V lookup: CDR1 LNHDA, CDR2 SQIVND (reference sequence). The CDR3: CASKGLGRNAYNEQFF. The CDR3 coding sequence is TGTGCCAGTAAGGGGCTTGGCCGAAATGCCTACAATGAGCAGTTCTTC.

The chain combines TRBV7-2 with TRBJ2-7, with TRBD1 matching over 8 bases. The CDR3 has 14 amino acids. The V gene end was trimmed by 3 bases and the J gene end by 0 bases; junction bases not matched to a gene: 1. CDR1 is SGHTA, CDR2 FQGNSA, per germline. CDR3 amino acids: CASSFDRGSYEQYF. The CDR3 nucleotides read TGTGCCAGCAGCTTCGACAGGGGCTCCTACGAGCAGTACTTC.

The CDR3 region is CASRCEGWAEAFF. The DNA of the CDR3 is TGTGCAAGTCGCTGCGAGGGGTGGGCTGAAGCTTTCTTT. This chain uses TRBV12-2 with TRBJ1-1. TRBV12-2 is a pseudogene segment. The CDR3 contains 13 residues.

Only one count was recorded for this clone. The V call is TRBV15, the J call TRBJ2-7; 7 bases map to TRBD2. The germline V gene has CDR1 LNHNV and CDR2 YYDKDF (reference sequence). With V trimmed by 1 base and J by 9 bases, 6 bases remained unmatched. CDR3 length: 13 residues. The CDR3 DNA reads TGTGCCACCAGCAGAGGTCTAGCGGAGGGGCAGTACTTC. Its translation is CATSRGLAEGQYF.

A single count supports this clone. This chain uses TRBV18 with TRBJ2-7; D is uncertain. The CDR3 covers 13 residues. Germline loops: CDR1 KGHSH, CDR2 LQKENI. V was cut by 6 bases and J by 2 bases, with 11 bases left in between. The CDR3 region is CASSTGYTYEQYF. The CDR3 DNA is TGTGCCAGCTCGACGGGCTACACCTACGAGCAGTACTTC.